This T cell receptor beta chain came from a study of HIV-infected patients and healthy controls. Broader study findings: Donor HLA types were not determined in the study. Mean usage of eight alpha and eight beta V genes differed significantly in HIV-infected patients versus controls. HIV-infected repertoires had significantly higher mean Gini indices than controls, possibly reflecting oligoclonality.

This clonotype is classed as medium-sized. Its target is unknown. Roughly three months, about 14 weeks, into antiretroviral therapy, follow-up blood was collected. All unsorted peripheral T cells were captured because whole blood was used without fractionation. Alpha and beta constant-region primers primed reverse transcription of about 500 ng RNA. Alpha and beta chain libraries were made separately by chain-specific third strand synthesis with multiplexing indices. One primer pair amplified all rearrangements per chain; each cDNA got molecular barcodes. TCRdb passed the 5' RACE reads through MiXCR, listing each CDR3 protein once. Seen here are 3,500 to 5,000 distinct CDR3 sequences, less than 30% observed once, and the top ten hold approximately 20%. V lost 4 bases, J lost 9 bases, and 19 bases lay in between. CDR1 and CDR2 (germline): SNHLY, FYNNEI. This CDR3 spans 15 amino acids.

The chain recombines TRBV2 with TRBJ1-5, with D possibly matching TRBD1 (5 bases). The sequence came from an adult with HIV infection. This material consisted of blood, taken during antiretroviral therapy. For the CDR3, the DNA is TGTGCCAGCAGTGCTTCTGACGGGACTAGGTCGCCCCAGCATTTT. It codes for CASSASDGTRSPQHF.